Sequencing of this T cell receptor beta chain was carried out in a study of T cells in localized non-small cell lung cancer. With regard to this clone: The target antigen is unknown.

Study-wide findings and caveats: The appearance of a median approximately 61 of the top 100 tumor clones was seen in adjacent lung. Sequencing was limited to one tumor region, leaving the possibility of heterogeneity open. In the blood, greater T cell density corresponded to longer overall survival. Uninvolved adjacent lung showed the highest T cell clonality, exceeding tumor.

Some clones are missing from TCRdb's copy, which holds only in-frame ones; the method was immunoSEQ multiplex PCR. The sample has around 69,000 clones; roughly 90% are singletons. This clonotype originated in a woman between 35 and 75 years old with stage I lung adenocarcinoma. Material: peripheral blood, obtained before any cancer treatment.

The CDR3 here is CASSRRTGVHF. In DNA, the CDR3 is TGTGCCAGCAGTCGGAGGACAGGGGTGCATTTT. V gene TRBV28 combines with J gene TRBJ1-5, with 9 bases identical to TRBD1. V lost 5 bases, J lost 15 bases, and 5 bases stayed unmatched. This CDR3 spans 11 amino acids. Germline V gives CDR1 MDHEN, CDR2 SYDVKM. The entire variable domain, with the rest obtained from reference TRBV28 and TRBJ1-5, is as follows: DVKVTQSSRYLVKRTGEKVFLECVQDMDHENMFWYRQDPGLGLRLIYFSYDVKMKEKGDIPEGYSVSREKKERFSLILESASTNQTSMYLCASSRRTGVHFGDGTRLSIL.